This T cell receptor (beta chain) was found in a study of T cells after yellow fever vaccination. CDR3 size: 13 residues. Trimming at V came to 10 bases and at J to 2 bases, leaving 7 bases not matched to a gene. Germline V gives CDR1 LNHDA, CDR2 SQIVND (reference sequence). TCRdb recomputed calls from the 5' RACE reads with MiXCR, one row per CDR3 protein. In the table there are 250,000 or so distinct CDR3 sequences, approximately 3.8% of which are singletons. This clonotype was picked up many times. This specimen was PBMCs, taken 15 days after the yellow fever booster vaccination. The receptor comes from a man aged 18 to 30 who received the YFV17D yellow fever vaccine. The V gene is TRBV19, the J gene TRBJ1-1; 7 bases line up with TRBD1. CDR3 nucleotides: TGTGCCACCAGGGACAGACCCAACACTGAAGCTTTCTTT. Residues: CATRDRPNTEAFF. Full variable domain (rest looked up from reference TRBV19 and TRBJ1-1): DGGITQSPKYLFRKEGQNVTLSCEQNLNHDAMYWYRQDPGQGLRLIYYSQIVNDFQKGDIAEGYSVSREKKESFPLTVTSAQKNPTAFYLCATRDRPNTEAFFGQGTRLTVV.